Below are 4 T cell receptor beta chains sequenced from a single sample in a study of T cells after yellow fever vaccination. A single record per CDR3 protein comes from TCRdb applying MiXCR to the 5' RACE reads. Here the sample spans some 400,000 distinct CDR3 sequences, about 17% being singletons. The sample was PBMCs, taken before the yellow fever booster vaccination. Source of these receptors: a man aged 18 to 30 who received the YFV17D yellow fever vaccine.

The J gene is TRBJ2-7, the V gene TRBV27, with 7 bases identical to TRBD2. Germline V gene sequence: CDR1 MNHEY, CDR2 SMNVEV (reference sequence). V was pared by 3 bases and J by 7 bases, with 3 bases of the junction left unmatched. There are 12 residues in the CDR3. The CDR3 reads CASSFAGDEQYF. The CDR3 DNA sequence: TGTGCCAGCAGTTTTGCGGGGGATGAGCAGTACTTC.

The V call is TRBV15, the J call TRBJ1-1; TRBD1 matches 9 bases. Looked up from germline, CDR1 is LNHNV and CDR2 is YYDKDF (reference sequence). V was clipped by 5 bases and J by 1 base; unmatched bases: 5. The CDR3 extends over 15 amino acids. The CDR3 DNA is TGTGCCACCAGCGGGGGACAGGGAGCGAACACTGAAGCTTTCTTT. Translated, it gives CATSGGQGANTEAFF.

The V call is TRBV5-1, the J call TRBJ1-1; D is uncertain. V shed 2 bases and J shed 0 bases, with 8 bases lying between them. Per germline, CDR1 SGHRS and CDR2 YFSETQ. The CDR3 runs to 14 residues. The CDR3 is CASSFPDMNTEAFF. The CDR3 nucleotides read TGCGCCAGCAGCTTCCCAGACATGAACACTGAAGCTTTCTTT.

This chain joins TRBV13 and TRBJ2-3; D is unclear. Germline-derived CDR1 and CDR2 are PRHDT and FYEKMQ (reference sequence). Trimming shortened V by 5 bases and J by 2 bases, and 11 bases separated the two germline ends. CDR3 length: 14 residues. The CDR3 reads CASSLDPATDTQYF. The DNA of the CDR3 is TGTGCCAGCAGCCTAGATCCGGCCACAGATACGCAGTATTTT.